The clone carrying this T cell receptor (beta chain) was recorded many times. Its cognate antigen is unknown. This record belongs to a study of breast tumors, draining lymph nodes, adjacent tissues. TCRdb redid the calling of the multiplex PCR reads with MiXCR, one entry per CDR3 protein. There are fewer than 200,000 distinct CDR3 sequences in the sample; approximately 30% occur only once, and approximately 4.2% lies in the top ten. Axillary draining lymph nodes of breast cancer patients supplied the node samples. Study-level results: Tumor repertoires ranked between lymph nodes and nontumor tissue in diversity, with V and J gene preferences.

The germline V gene encodes CDR1 PRHDT and CDR2 FYEKMQ (reference sequence). With 3 bases clipped from V and 7 bases from J, the junction kept 8 bases outside the gene matches. The CDR3 is 15 residues long. The chain recombines TRBV13 with TRBJ1-4; TRBD1 agrees at 7 bases. Sequenced: axillary lymph node tissue. The receptor comes from a female donor with breast cancer. Some clones in this sample may be carry-over from other donors' samples. The CDR3 DNA reads TGTGCCAGCAGCTTTTACCGGACAGGAGTTGAAAAACTGTTTTTT. As protein: CASSFYRTGVEKLFF.